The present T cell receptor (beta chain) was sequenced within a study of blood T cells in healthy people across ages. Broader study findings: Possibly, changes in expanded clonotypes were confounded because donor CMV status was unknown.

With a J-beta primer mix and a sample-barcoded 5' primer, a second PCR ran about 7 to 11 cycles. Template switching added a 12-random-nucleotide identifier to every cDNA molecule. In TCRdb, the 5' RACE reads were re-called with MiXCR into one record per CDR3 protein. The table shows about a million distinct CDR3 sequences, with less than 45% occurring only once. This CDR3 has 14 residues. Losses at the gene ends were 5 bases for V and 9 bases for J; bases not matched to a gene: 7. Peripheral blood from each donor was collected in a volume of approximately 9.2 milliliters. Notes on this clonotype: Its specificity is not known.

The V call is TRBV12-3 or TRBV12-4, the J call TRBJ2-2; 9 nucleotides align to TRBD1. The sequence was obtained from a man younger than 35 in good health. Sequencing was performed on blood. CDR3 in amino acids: CASSPGQGLRELFF. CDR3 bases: TGTGCCAGCAGTCCGGGACAGGGCCTTAGGGAGCTGTTTTTT.